This entry lists 16 T cell receptor beta chains sequenced from one sample in a study of cytomegalovirus exposure and HLA in healthy donors. This PCR relied on a set of 60 Vbeta primers and 13 Jbeta primers. TCRdb's copy holds only in-frame clones and misses some; the assay was immunoSEQ multiplex PCR. The sample contains 150,000 to 200,000 clones, around four fifths of which appear only once. Sequenced input: PBMCs. These receptors were collected from a middle-aged woman in good health and CMV-seronegative.

The chain joins TRBV29-1 to TRBJ1-4, with D maybe TRBD1 (6 bases). CDR1 and CDR2 (germline): SQVTM, ANQGSEA. The CDR3 totals 13 residues. V was clipped by 4 bases and J by 7 bases, with 13 bases between them. The CDR3 region has the DNA TGCAGCGTTGGAGGGGGGGCGAGTGAAAAACTGTTTTTT. It encodes CSVGGGASEKLFF.

This rearrangement joins TRBV4-1 to TRBJ2-5; the D is unclear. This CDR3 spans 14 amino acids. The V gene's germline CDR1 is MGHRA and CDR2 YSYEKL. Trimming cost V 0 bases and J 2 bases, with 7 bases left between them. The CDR3 DNA sequence: TGCGCCAGCAGCCAAGACACTACTCAAGAGACCCAGTACTTC. This translates into CASSQDTTQETQYF.

V usage is TRBV10-1 and J usage is TRBJ2-3; 7 nucleotides align to TRBD2. J gave up 3 bases and V 2 bases, and 8 bases lay outside the gene matches. Germline V gene lookup returns CDR1 WNHNN and CDR2 SYGVQD (reference sequence). The CDR3 covers 16 residues. CDR3 bases: TGCGCCAGCAGTGAGGTGGCGGGAGAAGAAACAGATACGCAGTATTTT. This translates into CASSEVAGEETDTQYF.

V usage is TRBV18 and J usage is TRBJ1-2; TRBD1 might be the D (5 bases). Trimming removed 3 bases from V and 3 bases from J, with 14 bases in between. This CDR3 has 15 amino acids. Germline V gives CDR1 KGHSH, CDR2 LQKENI. CDR3: CASSPNPGEDYGYTF. CDR3 DNA: TGTGCCAGCTCACCTAATCCGGGGGAGGACTATGGCTACACCTTC.

Details on this clone: This CDR3 is also generated by other DNA sequences in the sample. The rearrangement joins TRBV4-2 to TRBJ2-3, with TRBD2 matching over 7 bases. CDR3 length: 20 amino acids. V was clipped by 0 bases and J by 2 bases; unmatched bases: 17. The V gene's germline CDR1 is LGHNA and CDR2 YNFKEQ. The CDR3 DNA sequence: TGTGCCAGCAGCCAAGATCTGGCTAGCGGAGCCGGGTCAAACACAGATACGCAGTATTTT. Its translation is CASSQDLASGAGSNTDTQYF.

The chain uses TRBV2 and TRBJ2-1; weak D call: TRBD2 (6 bases). In germline, CDR1 is SNHLY, CDR2 FYNNEI. V lost 4 bases, J lost 6 bases, and 10 bases lay in between. The CDR3 is 13 residues long. The CDR3 protein is CASSGQTSNEQFF. The CDR3 DNA is TGTGCCAGCAGTGGACAGACTAGCAATGAGCAGTTCTTC.

The chain joins TRBV5-8 to TRBJ1-3, with D uncertain. This CDR3 region has 16 residues. With 2 bases removed from V and 0 bases from J, the gap between germline ends came to 12 bases. CDR1 is SGHTS and CDR2 is YDEGEE in the germline V gene. The CDR3 nucleotides are TGTGCCAGCAGCTTCGTGCGGCAGACCTCTGGAAACACCATATATTTT. Its translation: CASSFVRQTSGNTIYF.

The gene calls are TRBV19 and TRBJ1-2; D is ambiguous. This CDR3 is built from 13 residues. Germline V gene lookup returns CDR1 LNHDA and CDR2 SQIVND (reference sequence). The germline V and J ends were trimmed by 5 bases and 1 base, with 8 bases remaining between them. The DNA of the CDR3 is TGTGCCAGTAGTGGCCGTAATAACTATGGCTACACCTTC. As protein: CASSGRNNYGYTF.

This clone was seen a few times. This chain connects TRBV6-5 to TRBJ1-1; 8 bases fit TRBD1. With 2 bases clipped from V and 7 bases from J, the junction kept 9 bases outside the gene matches. The CDR3 contains 15 residues. Germline-derived CDR1 and CDR2 are MNHEY and SVGAGI. CDR3 sequence reads: CASSYPRTGRGEAFF. The CDR3 DNA reads as TGTGCCAGCAGTTACCCGAGGACAGGGAGGGGTGAAGCTTTCTTT.

This chain links TRBV6-1 with TRBJ1-2; no definite D call. Germline-derived CDR1 and CDR2 are MNHNS and SASEGT. This CDR3 contains 12 residues. V lost 6 bases and J 5 bases, leaving 10 bases between the germline ends. CDR3 sequence: CASRGDTYGYTF. DNA of the CDR3: TGTGCCAGCAGGGGAGACACTTATGGCTACACCTTC.

This chain joins TRBV7-8 and TRBJ1-2, with 7 bases identical to TRBD1. The CDR3 totals 13 residues. Germline V CDR1 and CDR2: SGHVS, FQNEAQ. V shed 6 bases, J shed 6 bases, and the junction held 7 bases outside the gene matches. The CDR3 nucleotides read TGTGCCAGCAGTAGACAGGGCGTCGATGGCTACACCTTC. It specifies CASSRQGVDGYTF.

V and J are TRBV19 and TRBJ2-1, with 7 bases fitting TRBD2. The junction had 4 bases not matched to a gene; V was cut back by 5 bases and J by 6 bases. Germline V gives CDR1 LNHDA, CDR2 SQIVND (reference sequence). The CDR3 spans 13 residues. CDR3 nucleotides: TGTGCCAGTAGTGGGAGGGACCTCAATGAGCAGTTCTTC. This gives the protein CASSGRDLNEQFF.

The CDR3 protein is CASSRGTSGRNEQFF. CDR3 nucleotides: TGCGCCAGCAGCAGGGGTACTAGCGGGAGGAATGAGCAGTTCTTC. This sequence joins TRBV5-1 and TRBJ2-1, with 12 bases that match TRBD2. V was clipped by 4 bases and J by 7 bases; unmatched bases: 6. Germline lookup yields CDR1 SGHRS and CDR2 YFSETQ. The CDR3 has 15 amino acids.

J is TRBJ2-2 and V is TRBV7-9, with 8 bases that match TRBD2. Unmatched junction bases numbered 3, after V lost 2 bases and J lost 4 bases. CDR1 is SEHNR, CDR2 FQNEAQ, per germline (reference sequence). This CDR3 contains 15 residues. Written as DNA, the CDR3 is TGTGCCAGCAGCTTACGACGGGAGGGCACCGGGGAGCTGTTTTTT. Encoded protein: CASSLRREGTGELFF. Looking up the rest from reference TRBV7-9 and TRBJ2-2 gives the full variable domain: DTGVSQNPRHKITKRGQNVTFRCDPISEHNRLYWYRQTLGQGPEFLTYFQNEAQLEKSRLLSDRFSAERPKGSFSTLEIQRTEQGDSAMYLCASSLRREGTGELFFGEGSRLTVL.

The chain recombines TRBV12-5 with TRBJ2-3; 8 positions agree with TRBD1. Trimming took 4 bases from V and 6 from J; bases not matched to a gene: 24. This CDR3 comprises 20 residues. Germline values: CDR1 LGHNT, CDR2 FRNRAP. CDR3 protein: CASGWAQQGVARGWADTQYF. For the CDR3, the DNA is TGTGCTAGTGGTTGGGCTCAACAGGGGGTGGCCCGGGGCTGGGCGGATACGCAGTATTTT. Complete variable domain (other parts from reference TRBV12-5 and TRBJ2-3): DARVTQTPRHKVTEMGQEVTMRCQPILGHNTVFWYRQTMMQGLELLAYFRNRAPLDDSGMPKDRFSAEMPDATLATLKIQPSEPRDSAVYFCASGWAQQGVARGWADTQYFGPGTRLTVL.

CDR3 nucleotides: TGTGCCAGCAGTTTATCAGCGGGAGGCCCTGAGACCCAGTACTTC. Residues: CASSLSAGGPETQYF. J is TRBJ2-5 and V is TRBV27; 9 positions agree with TRBD2. Germline-derived CDR1 and CDR2 are MNHEY and SMNVEV (reference sequence). Germline trimming cut 0 bases from V and 5 bases from J; bases unmatched to any gene: 4. The CDR3 length is 15 residues.